This T cell receptor beta chain derives from a study of identical twins. This clonotype occurred a few times. TCRdb reprocessed the 5' RACE reads with MiXCR, giving one entry per CDR3 protein. The table includes roughly 770,000 distinct CDR3 sequences, over 15% detected once. Per germline, CDR1 GTSNPN and CDR2 SVGIG (reference sequence). Trimming pared 4 bases from V and 4 bases from J, leaving 14 bases between. The CDR3 extends over 14 amino acids. These data were likewise used in another study, on T cells expressing NK-cell markers.

The sample was PBMCs. The TCR sequence derives from a woman younger than 35 in good health. The V gene is TRBV30, the J gene TRBJ2-1; D perhaps matches TRBD2 (6 bases). CDR3 DNA sequence: TGTGCCTGGAATCGCGGACTAAAATACAATGAGCAGTTCTTC. Translating it yields CAWNRGLKYNEQFF.